This T cell receptor (beta chain) was retrieved from a study of OX40 agonist ivuxolimab in advanced cancers. Study background: Every 2 weeks, patients received ivuxolimab intravenously, dosed at 0.01 to 10 mg/kg.

Method: immunoSEQ multiplex PCR; TCRdb's copy keeps in-frame clones and lacks some. The repertoire holds about 98,000 clones, with about 92% as singletons. This CDR3 is 11 amino acids long. Trimming took off 0 bases at V and 9 bases at J, with 3 bases between the two ends. From germline, CDR1 is MRHNA and CDR2 SNTAGT. Findings of the study overall: Expanded clones were, on average, more numerous among CD8+ T cells than CD4+.

Regarding this clone: Its specificity is not known.

This material consisted of CD4+ or CD8+ T cells sorted from blood, taken in a trial of the OX40 agonist ivuxolimab. The sequence was collected from an adult with an advanced solid tumor such as melanoma, head and neck, liver or kidney cancer. V is TRBV6-4 and J is TRBJ1-5; D remains ambiguous. The CDR3 region has the DNA TGTGCCAGCAGTGACTCGCCGCCCCAGCATTTT. Its translation: CASSDSPPQHF.